Here is one T cell receptor (beta chain) with its context. These data belong to a study of PD-L1 blockade in urothelial cancer. The V end was cut by 0 bases, the J end by 6 bases, with 7 bases between. CDR1 is SGHRS, CDR2 YFSETQ, per germline. The CDR3 totals 13 residues. Time point defined: pretreatment peripheral blood. The table came from immunoSEQ multiplex PCR; TCRdb's copy has only in-frame clones and leaves some out. The sample lists approximately 67,000 clones; roughly 86% were seen once. This clonotype was sampled from a man aged 55 to 69 with urothelial cancer. This chain links TRBV5-1 with TRBJ1-3; weak D call: TRBD1 (5 bases). Sample: PBMCs, taken around atezolizumab (anti-PD-L1) treatment. The CDR3 loop reads CASSLAGENTIYF. CDR3 in DNA: TGCGCCAGCAGCTTGGCGGGGGAAAACACCATATATTTT.